The 29 T cell receptor beta chains reported below all come from one sample, sequenced in a study of blood T cell repertoires in COVID-19. Sequencing used immunoSEQ multiplex PCR; TCRdb keeps in-frame clones, though not all of them. The data hold roughly 330,000 clones, with more than 70% observed a single time. Sequenced sample: peripheral blood. These receptors originate from a woman aged 50 to 60 with acute or convalescent COVID-19.

The chain joins TRBV30 to TRBJ1-5; possibly TRBD1 for D (5 bases). The CDR3 extends over 14 amino acids. The V gene lost 5 bases and the J gene lost 3 bases, with 14 bases spanning the gap. CDR1 GTSNPN and CDR2 SVGIG come from the germline V gene (reference sequence). This chain's CDR3 is CAWGRGGLNQPQHF. CDR3 nucleotide sequence: TGTGCCTGGGGGAGGGGCGGGCTCAATCAGCCCCAGCATTTT.

V gene TRBV9 combines with J gene TRBJ2-2, with a weak D call TRBD1 (6 bases). Trimming pared 0 bases from V and 6 bases from J, leaving 9 bases between. This CDR3 region has 14 residues. Per germline, CDR1 SGDLS and CDR2 YYNGEE. The CDR3: CASSVVEGAGELFF. The CDR3 DNA sequence: TGTGCCAGCAGCGTAGTCGAGGGGGCCGGGGAGCTGTTTTTT.

This clone was detected a few times. The chain employs TRBV6-2 or TRBV6-3 and TRBJ2-1; 14 positions match TRBD2. J was trimmed by 1 base and V by 4 bases; bases with no gene match: 9. The CDR3 has 19 residues. Germline CDR1 reads MNHEY; CDR2 reads SVGEGT. CDR3 sequence (DNA): TGTGCCAGCAGTTCACCGGGACTAGCGGGAGTGGGGTCCTACAATGAGCAGTTCTTC. Its protein product is CASSSPGLAGVGSYNEQFF.

This rearrangement joins TRBV2 to TRBJ1-1; the match to TRBD1 covers 9 bases. CDR1 is SNHLY, CDR2 FYNNEI, per germline. V shed 6 bases, J shed 4 bases, and the junction held 15 bases outside the gene matches. This CDR3 has 17 residues. DNA for the CDR3: TGTGCCAGCAGCCTTTTCACAGGGGGCGAATTAAGCACTGAAGCTTTCTTT. Its translation: CASSLFTGGELSTEAFF.

The V call is TRBV6-6, the J call TRBJ2-1; 8 bases fit TRBD2. This CDR3 region has 15 residues. CDR1 and CDR2 from the germline V gene are MNHNY and SVGAGI (reference sequence). The ends lost 2 bases at V and 8 bases at J; junction bases unmatched: 8. The CDR3 nucleotides are TGTGCCAGCAGTTACCCGGGGGGGCCATCGGATGAGCAGTTCTTC. Translation: CASSYPGGPSDEQFF.

The rearrangement uses TRBV19 and TRBJ1-6, with 7 positions matching TRBD1. V was clipped by 1 base and J by 8 bases; unmatched bases: 8. The germline V gene has CDR1 LNHDA and CDR2 SQIVND (reference sequence). This CDR3 comprises 16 residues. The chain's CDR3 is CASSIAYDRAYSPLHF. For the CDR3, the DNA is TGTGCCAGTAGTATAGCCTATGACAGGGCTTATTCACCCCTCCACTTT. The variable domain in full, completed from reference TRBV19 and TRBJ1-6, reads DGGITQSPKYLFRKEGQNVTLSCEQNLNHDAMYWYRQDPGQGLRLIYYSQIVNDFQKGDIAEGYSVSREKKESFPLTVTSAQKNPTAFYLCASSIAYDRAYSPLHFGNGTRLTVT.

The chain recombines TRBV10-3 with TRBJ2-1; tentative D call: TRBD2 (5 bases). With 7 bases removed from V and 8 bases from J, the gap between germline ends came to 9 bases. The CDR3 has 11 amino acids. Germline V lookup: CDR1 ENHRY, CDR2 SYGVKD. The CDR3 region is CAIMQRDEQFF. The CDR3 DNA reads TGTGCCATCATGCAGAGGGATGAGCAGTTCTTC.

This clone has just a few counts. The rearrangement uses TRBV6-5 and TRBJ2-2; possibly TRBD1 for D (6 bases). Trimming left V 6 bases short and J 2 bases short, with 10 bases between. Germline V lookup: CDR1 MNHEY, CDR2 SVGAGI. The CDR3 spans 14 residues. This CDR3 is CASRPGHNTGELFF. The CDR3 DNA reads as TGTGCCAGCAGACCGGGACACAACACCGGGGAGCTGTTTTTT.

The J gene is TRBJ1-1, the V gene TRBV29-1; D is unresolved. The germline V gene has CDR1 SQVTM and CDR2 ANQGSEA. The CDR3 has 10 residues. V dropped 3 bases and J dropped 12 bases, with 11 bases sitting between them. This CDR3 reads CSVEEGLTFF. CDR3 sequence (DNA): TGCAGCGTTGAGGAGGGATTAACTTTCTTT.

J is TRBJ2-1 and V is TRBV4-3; D remains ambiguous. Germline CDR1 and CDR2: LGHNA and YSLEER. The V gene lost 0 bases and the J gene lost 12 bases, with 12 bases spanning the gap. This CDR3 contains 13 residues. CDR3 residues: CASSQDTSVWQFF. The CDR3 DNA is TGCGCCAGCAGCCAAGATACTTCCGTCTGGCAGTTCTTC.

The chain combines TRBV29-1 with TRBJ2-6; no clear D. The germline V gene encodes CDR1 SQVTM and CDR2 ANQGSEA. The CDR3 runs 13 residues. V lost 4 bases, J lost 1 base, and 5 bases lay in between. CDR3 region: CSVGESGANVLTF. CDR3 bases: TGCAGCGTTGGCGAGTCTGGGGCCAACGTCCTGACTTTC.

V and J are TRBV12-5 and TRBJ2-1, with D possibly matching TRBD1 (6 bases). The CDR3 covers 15 residues. Looked up from germline, CDR1 is LGHNT and CDR2 is FRNRAP. The V end lost 0 bases, the J end lost 8 bases, and 14 bases lay between the germline ends. For the CDR3, the DNA is TGTGCTAGTGGTTTGGTACAGGGCTCCTTTTATGAGCAGTTCTTC. Amino acids: CASGLVQGSFYEQFF.

The J gene is TRBJ1-2, the V gene TRBV30; no clear D. The germline gives CDR1 GTSNPN, CDR2 SVGIG (reference sequence). Trimming cost V 3 bases and J 1 base, with 9 bases left between them. This CDR3 has 13 amino acids. In DNA, the CDR3 is TGTGCCTGGAGCCCCACAAGTAACTATGGCTACACCTTC. The encoded protein is CAWSPTSNYGYTF. The complete variable domain, with remaining parts taken from reference TRBV30 and TRBJ1-2, reads SQTIHQWPATLVQPVGSPLSLECTVEGTSNPNLYWYRQAAGRGLQLLFYSVGIGQISSEVPQNLSASRPQDRQFILSSKKLLLSDSGFYLCAWSPTSNYGYTFGSGTRLTVV.

The genes are TRBV7-2 and TRBJ1-2; D might be TRBD1 (6 bases). This CDR3 has 13 amino acids. The V and J ends lost 4 bases and 6 bases respectively, with 12 bases between them. Germline lookup yields CDR1 SGHTA and CDR2 FQGNSA. The CDR3 bases are TGTGCCAGCAGCTCCTCAGGGGCTGATGGCTACACCTTC. Amino acid sequence: CASSSSGADGYTF.

The J gene is TRBJ2-1, the V gene TRBV3-1 (or the pseudogene TRBV3-2); possibly TRBD1 for D (6 bases). The V end was cut by 2 bases, the J end by 9 bases, with 17 bases between. Looked up from germline, CDR1 is LGHDT and CDR2 is YNNKEL (reference sequence). The CDR3 sequence is 15 residues long. CDR3 in DNA: TGTGCCAGCAGCCAACCGGGGACATTATTCATTGAGCAGTTCTTC. This codes for CASSQPGTLFIEQFF.

The J gene is TRBJ1-5, the V gene TRBV6-5; TRBD1 might be the D (5 bases). The CDR3 consists of 13 residues. From germline, CDR1 is MNHEY and CDR2 SVGAGI. Trimming removed 5 bases from V and 5 bases from J, with 10 bases in between. The CDR3 DNA reads TGTGCCAGCAGTCCGACAGTCGATCAGCCCCAGCATTTT. It codes for CASSPTVDQPQHF.

J is TRBJ1-1 and V is TRBV10-3; TRBD1 matches 7 bases. This CDR3 comprises 13 residues. Trimming cost V 8 bases and J 1 base; bases outside gene matches: 4. Germline assignment: CDR1 ENHRY and CDR2 SYGVKD. CDR3 residues: CAIARGQNTEAFF. CDR3 DNA sequence: TGTGCCATCGCAAGGGGGCAGAACACTGAAGCTTTCTTT.

In this sample, this clone turned up once. The genes are TRBV7-2 and TRBJ1-3; TRBD1 might be the D (5 bases). Germline V gene data show CDR1 as SGHTA and CDR2 as FQGNSA. Trimming stripped 3 bases from V and 8 bases from J, with 17 bases between. The CDR3 is made up of 15 amino acids. The CDR3 sequence: CASSLWGAGSDTIYF. CDR3 in DNA: TGTGCCAGCAGCTTGTGGGGCGCAGGGTCAGACACCATATATTTT.

V gene TRBV7-9 combines with J gene TRBJ1-1; TRBD1 aligns across 7 bases. The CDR3 has 16 amino acids. The germline CDR1 and CDR2 sequences are SEHNR and FQNEAQ (reference sequence). After removal of 3 bases from V and 5 bases from J, the junction contained 12 bases not matched to a gene. The chain's CDR3 is CASSFETTGSGTEAFF. The CDR3 bases are TGTGCCAGCAGCTTCGAAACGACAGGGAGTGGGACTGAAGCTTTCTTT.

This clone was observed once. The CDR3 here is CASSPSTSSNQPQHF. CDR3 coding DNA: TGTGCCAGTAGCCCTAGCACAAGTAGCAATCAGCCCCAGCATTTT. The rearrangement joins TRBV19 to TRBJ1-5; D is unclear. The V and J ends lost 6 bases and 0 bases respectively, with 12 bases between them. The CDR3 has 15 residues. Germline V gene sequence: CDR1 LNHDA, CDR2 SQIVND (reference sequence).

V gene TRBV11-2 combines with J gene TRBJ2-5, with D perhaps TRBD2 (6 bases). Looked up from germline, CDR1 is SGHAT and CDR2 is FQNNGV. This CDR3 spans 12 amino acids. V lost 5 bases and J 5 bases, leaving 9 bases between the germline ends. CDR3 residues: CASSPEGETQYF. CDR3 DNA sequence: TGTGCCAGCAGCCCGGAGGGGGAGACCCAGTACTTC.

This chain links TRBV5-5 with TRBJ2-7, with 8 bases matching TRBD2. The CDR3 is made up of 14 amino acids. J gave up 5 bases and V 3 bases, and 7 bases lay outside the gene matches. Looked up from germline, CDR1 is SGHKS and CDR2 is YYEKEE (reference sequence). In DNA, the CDR3 is TGTGCCAGCAGCTCGGGAGGGGTCTACAACGAGCAGTACTTC. Translated: CASSSGGVYNEQYF. The variable domain in full, with the rest retrieved from reference TRBV5-5 and TRBJ2-7, is DAGVTQSPTHLIKTRGQQVTLRCSPISGHKSVSWYQQVLGQGPQFIFQYYEKEERGRGNFPDRFSARQFPNYSSELNVNALLLGDSALYLCASSSGGVYNEQYFGPGTRLTVT.

The rearrangement links TRBV10-3 to TRBJ2-1; tentatively, D is TRBD1 (7 bases). The germline V gene encodes CDR1 ENHRY and CDR2 SYGVKD. The length of the CDR3 is 20 residues. V shed 0 bases and J shed 1 base, with 22 bases lying between them. In DNA, the CDR3 is TGTGCCATCAGTGAGTCGGAGGGACAGTCTTGGTTAGGGTCCTACAATGAGCAGTTCTTC. Its translation is CAISESEGQSWLGSYNEQFF.

The V gene is TRBV5-5, the J gene TRBJ2-3; 15 bases line up with TRBD2. The CDR3 is 16 residues long. V was pared by 3 bases and J by 5 bases, with 4 bases of the junction left unmatched. The germline V gene has CDR1 SGHKS and CDR2 YYEKEE (reference sequence). The CDR3 loop reads CASSSGLAGGEDTQYF. The CDR3, as DNA: TGTGCCAGCAGCTCAGGACTAGCGGGAGGGGAAGATACGCAGTATTTT.

J is TRBJ2-5 and V is TRBV5-1, with 11 bases that match TRBD2. V was clipped by 0 bases and J by 2 bases; unmatched bases: 9. The CDR3 has 18 residues. Germline V gene data show CDR1 as SGHRS and CDR2 as YFSETQ. This chain's CDR3 is CASSLGVAASGGQETQYF. The CDR3 region has the DNA TGCGCCAGCAGCTTGGGGGTCGCGGCTAGCGGGGGGCAAGAGACCCAGTACTTC.

The chain has TRBV5-1 and TRBJ2-5, with D possibly TRBD1 on 6 matching bases. Germline V lookup: CDR1 SGHRS, CDR2 YFSETQ. Trimming took off 3 bases at V and 1 base at J, with 13 bases between the two ends. The CDR3 is 15 amino acids. CDR3 coding DNA: TGCGCCAGCAGCTACAGACAGGACTCCCAAGAGACCCAGTACTTC. The encoded protein is CASSYRQDSQETQYF.

The V gene is TRBV5-1, the J gene TRBJ2-7; 15 bases fit TRBD2. The J segment lost 4 bases and the V segment lost 4 bases, leaving 3 bases of the junction unmatched. CDR3 length equals 15 residues. The germline V gene encodes CDR1 SGHRS and CDR2 YFSETQ. CDR3 loop: CASSRTSGGAYEQYV. The CDR3 DNA follows: TGCGCCAGCAGCCGGACTAGCGGGGGGGCTTACGAGCAGTACGTC.

The J gene is TRBJ1-1, the V gene TRBV25-1; D possibly corresponds to TRBD1 (5 bases). This CDR3 is 11 amino acids long. V was shortened by 2 bases and J by 10 bases, with 8 bases between the two germline ends. Per the germline V gene, CDR1 is MGHDK and CDR2 is SYGVNS. The CDR3 here is CASSEQGVAFF. The CDR3 DNA is TGTGCCAGCAGTGAACAGGGCGTAGCTTTCTTT.

This clone was recorded once. Here the CDR3 DNA reads TGCAGTGCTAGTCAAGGGAGCCAGCCCCAGCATTTT. Amino acid sequence: CSASQGSQPQHF. The V and J genes are TRBV20-1 and TRBJ1-5; D call uncertain. Trimming took off 3 bases at V and 7 bases at J, with 10 bases between the two ends. The CDR3 loop spans 12 amino acids. From germline, CDR1 is DFQATT and CDR2 SNEGSKA (reference sequence).